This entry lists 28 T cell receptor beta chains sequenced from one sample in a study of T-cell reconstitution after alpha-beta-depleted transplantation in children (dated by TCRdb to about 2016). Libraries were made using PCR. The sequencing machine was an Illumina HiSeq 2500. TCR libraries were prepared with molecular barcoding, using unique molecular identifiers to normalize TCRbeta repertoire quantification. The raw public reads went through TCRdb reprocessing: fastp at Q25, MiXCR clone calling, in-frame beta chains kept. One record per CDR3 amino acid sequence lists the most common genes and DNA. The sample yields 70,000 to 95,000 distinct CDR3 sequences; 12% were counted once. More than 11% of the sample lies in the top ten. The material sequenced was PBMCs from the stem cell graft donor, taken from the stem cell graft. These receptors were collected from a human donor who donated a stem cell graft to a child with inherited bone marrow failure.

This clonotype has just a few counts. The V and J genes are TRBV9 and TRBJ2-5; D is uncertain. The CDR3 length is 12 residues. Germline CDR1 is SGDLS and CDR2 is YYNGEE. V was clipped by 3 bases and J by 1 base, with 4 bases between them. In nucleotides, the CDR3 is TGTGCCAGCAGCGGCCTCCAAGAGACCCAGTACTTC. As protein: CASSGLQETQYF.

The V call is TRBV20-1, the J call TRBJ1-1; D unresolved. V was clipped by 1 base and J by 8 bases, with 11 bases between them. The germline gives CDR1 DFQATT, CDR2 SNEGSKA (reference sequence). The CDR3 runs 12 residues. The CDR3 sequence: CSARGERVEAFF. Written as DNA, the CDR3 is TGCAGTGCTAGAGGGGAAAGGGTAGAAGCTTTCTTT.

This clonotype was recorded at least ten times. The CDR3 protein is CATRLAGNNEQFF. CDR3 DNA sequence: TGTGCCACCCGACTAGCGGGGAACAATGAGCAGTTCTTC. The chain links TRBV27 to TRBJ2-1, with TRBD2 matching 11 bases. The CDR3 is 13 residues long. Germline values: CDR1 MNHEY, CDR2 SMNVEV (reference sequence). The trim removed 10 bases at V and 5 bases at J, leaving 4 bases unmatched.

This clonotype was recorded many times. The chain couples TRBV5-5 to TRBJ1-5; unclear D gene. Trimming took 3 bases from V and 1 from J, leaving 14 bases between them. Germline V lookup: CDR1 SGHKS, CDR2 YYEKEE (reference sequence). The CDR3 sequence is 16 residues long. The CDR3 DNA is TGTGCCAGCAGCTCCGGTAACAGCCTGAGCAATCAGCCCCAGCATTTT. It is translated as CASSSGNSLSNQPQHF. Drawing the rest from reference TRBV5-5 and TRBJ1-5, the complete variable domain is DAGVTQSPTHLIKTRGQQVTLRCSPISGHKSVSWYQQVLGQGPQFIFQYYEKEERGRGNFPDRFSARQFPNYSSELNVNALLLGDSALYLCASSSGNSLSNQPQHFGDGTRLSIL.

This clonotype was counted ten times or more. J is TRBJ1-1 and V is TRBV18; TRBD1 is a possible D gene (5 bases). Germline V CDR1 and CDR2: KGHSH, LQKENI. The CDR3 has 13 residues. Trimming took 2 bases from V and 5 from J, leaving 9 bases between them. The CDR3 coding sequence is TGTGCCAGCTCACCATACGAGGGGACTGAAGCTTTCTTT. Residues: CASSPYEGTEAFF. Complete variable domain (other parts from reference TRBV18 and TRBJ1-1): NAGVMQNPRHLVRRRGQEARLRCSPMKGHSHVYWYRQLPEEGLKFMVYLQKENIIDESGMPKERFSAEFPKEGPSILRIQQVVRGDSAAYFCASSPYEGTEAFFGQGTRLTVV.

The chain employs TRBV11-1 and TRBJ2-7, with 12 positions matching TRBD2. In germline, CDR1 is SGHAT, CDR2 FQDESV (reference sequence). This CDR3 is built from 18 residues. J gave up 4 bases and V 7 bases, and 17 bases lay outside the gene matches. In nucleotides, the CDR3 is TGTGCCAGCAAGGGGAGCCCCTCCCCACTAGCGGGAGGTTACGAGCAGTACTTC. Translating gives CASKGSPSPLAGGYEQYF.

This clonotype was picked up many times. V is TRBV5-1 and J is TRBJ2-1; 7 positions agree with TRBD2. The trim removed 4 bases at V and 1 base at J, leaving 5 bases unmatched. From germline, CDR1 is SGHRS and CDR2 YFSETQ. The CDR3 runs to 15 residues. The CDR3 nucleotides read TGCGCCAGCAGCCCGGGAGGATCGTCCTACAATGAGCAGTTCTTC. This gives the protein CASSPGGSSYNEQFF.

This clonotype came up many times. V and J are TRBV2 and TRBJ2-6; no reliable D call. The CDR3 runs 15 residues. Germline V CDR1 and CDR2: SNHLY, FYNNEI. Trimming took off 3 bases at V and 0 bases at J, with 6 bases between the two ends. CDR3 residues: CASSDFISGANVLTF. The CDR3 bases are TGTGCCAGCAGTGACTTCATCTCTGGGGCCAACGTCCTGACTTTC.

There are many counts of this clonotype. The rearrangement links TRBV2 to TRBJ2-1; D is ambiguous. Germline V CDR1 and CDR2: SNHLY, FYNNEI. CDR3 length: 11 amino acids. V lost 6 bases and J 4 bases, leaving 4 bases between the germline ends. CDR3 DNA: TGTGCCAGCAGAGTTTACAATGAGCAGTTCTTC. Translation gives CASRVYNEQFF.

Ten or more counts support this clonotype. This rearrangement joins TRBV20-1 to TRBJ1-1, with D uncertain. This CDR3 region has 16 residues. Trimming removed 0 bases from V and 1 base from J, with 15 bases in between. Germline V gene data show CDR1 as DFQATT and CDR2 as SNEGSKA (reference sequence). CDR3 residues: CSARDVLGLGNTEAFF. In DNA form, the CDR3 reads TGCAGTGCTAGAGATGTACTGGGATTAGGGAACACTGAAGCTTTCTTT.

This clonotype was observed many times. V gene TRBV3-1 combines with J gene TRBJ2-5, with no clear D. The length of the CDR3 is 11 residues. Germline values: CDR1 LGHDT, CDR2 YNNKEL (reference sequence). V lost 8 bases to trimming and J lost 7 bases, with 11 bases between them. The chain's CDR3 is CASRISGTQYF. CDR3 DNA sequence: TGTGCCAGCCGCATCTCCGGGACCCAGTACTTC.

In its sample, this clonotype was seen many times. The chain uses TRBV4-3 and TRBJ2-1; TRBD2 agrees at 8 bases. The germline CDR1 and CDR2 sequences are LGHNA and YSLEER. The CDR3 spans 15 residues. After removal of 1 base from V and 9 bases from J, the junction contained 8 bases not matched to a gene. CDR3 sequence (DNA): TGCGCCAGCAGCCAAGTACGGCGGGAGGATCCTGAGCAGTTCTTC. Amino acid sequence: CASSQVRREDPEQFF.

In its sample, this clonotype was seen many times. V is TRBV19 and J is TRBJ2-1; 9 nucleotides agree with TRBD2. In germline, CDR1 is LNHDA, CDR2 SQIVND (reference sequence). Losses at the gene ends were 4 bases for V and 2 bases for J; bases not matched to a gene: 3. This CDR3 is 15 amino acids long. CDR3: CASSKTSGAYNEQFF. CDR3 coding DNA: TGTGCCAGTAGTAAGACTAGCGGAGCCTACAATGAGCAGTTCTTC.

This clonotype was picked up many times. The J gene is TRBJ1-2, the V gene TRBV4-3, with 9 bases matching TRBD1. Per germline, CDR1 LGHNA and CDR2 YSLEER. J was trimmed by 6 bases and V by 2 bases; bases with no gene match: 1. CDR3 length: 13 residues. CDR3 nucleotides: TGCGCCAGCAGCCAAAGACAGGGGGATGGCTACACCTTC. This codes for CASSQRQGDGYTF.

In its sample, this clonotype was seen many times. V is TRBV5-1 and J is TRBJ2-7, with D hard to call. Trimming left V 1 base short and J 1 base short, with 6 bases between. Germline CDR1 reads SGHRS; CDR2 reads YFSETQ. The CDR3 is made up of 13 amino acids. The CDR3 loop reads CASSLYLSYEQYF. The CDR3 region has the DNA TGCGCCAGCAGCTTGTACCTTTCCTACGAGCAGTACTTC. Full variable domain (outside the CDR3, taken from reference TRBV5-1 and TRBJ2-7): KAGVTQTPRYLIKTRGQQVTLSCSPISGHRSVSWYQQTPGQGLQFLFEYFSETQRNKGNFPGRFSGRQFSNSRSEMNVSTLELGDSALYLCASSLYLSYEQYFGPGTRLTVT.

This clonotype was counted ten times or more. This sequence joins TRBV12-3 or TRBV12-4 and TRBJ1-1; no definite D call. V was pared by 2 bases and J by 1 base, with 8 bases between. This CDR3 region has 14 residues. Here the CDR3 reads CASSLRAQNTEAFF. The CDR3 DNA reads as TGTGCCAGCAGTTTACGGGCGCAGAACACTGAAGCTTTCTTT.

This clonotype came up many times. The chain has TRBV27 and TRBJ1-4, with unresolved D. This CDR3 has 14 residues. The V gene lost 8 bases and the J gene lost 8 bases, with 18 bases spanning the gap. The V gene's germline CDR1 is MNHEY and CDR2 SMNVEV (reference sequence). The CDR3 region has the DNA TGTGCCAGCTCGCTAATAGGGTCCACGGAAAAACTGTTTTTT. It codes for CASSLIGSTEKLFF.

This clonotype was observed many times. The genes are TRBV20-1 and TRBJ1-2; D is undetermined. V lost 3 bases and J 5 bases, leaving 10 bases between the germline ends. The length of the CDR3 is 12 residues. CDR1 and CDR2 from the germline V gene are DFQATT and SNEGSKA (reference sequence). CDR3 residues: CSASSTVYGYTF. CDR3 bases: TGCAGTGCTAGTAGCACAGTGTATGGCTACACCTTC.

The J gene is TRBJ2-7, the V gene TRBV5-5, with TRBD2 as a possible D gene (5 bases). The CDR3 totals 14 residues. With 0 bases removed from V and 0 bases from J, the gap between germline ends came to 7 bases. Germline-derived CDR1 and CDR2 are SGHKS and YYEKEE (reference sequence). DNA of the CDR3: TGTGCCAGCAGCTTGGGCGGGCACTCCTACGAGCAGTACTTC. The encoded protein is CASSLGGHSYEQYF.

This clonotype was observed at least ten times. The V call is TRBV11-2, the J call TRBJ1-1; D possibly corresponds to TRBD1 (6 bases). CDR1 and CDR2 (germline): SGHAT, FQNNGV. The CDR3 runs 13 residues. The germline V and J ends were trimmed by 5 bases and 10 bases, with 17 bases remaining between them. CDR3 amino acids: CASSQAGGSPAFF. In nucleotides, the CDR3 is TGTGCCAGCAGCCAGGCGGGGGGCTCGCCAGCTTTCTTT.

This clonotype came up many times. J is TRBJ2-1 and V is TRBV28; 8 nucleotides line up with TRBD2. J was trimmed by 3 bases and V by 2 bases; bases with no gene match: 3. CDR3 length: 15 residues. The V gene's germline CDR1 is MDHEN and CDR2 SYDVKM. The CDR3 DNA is TGTGCCAGCAGTTTAAGCGGGAGTGGCTACAATGAGCAGTTCTTC. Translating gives CASSLSGSGYNEQFF. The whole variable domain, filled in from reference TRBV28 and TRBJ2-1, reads DVKVTQSSRYLVKRTGEKVFLECVQDMDHENMFWYRQDPGLGLRLIYFSYDVKMKEKGDIPEGYSVSREKKERFSLILESASTNQTSMYLCASSLSGSGYNEQFFGPGTRLTVL.

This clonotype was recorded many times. In DNA form, the CDR3 reads TGTGCCAGCAGCCATCGGGGGGGCGTTGACGTCGGGGAGCTGTTTTTT. Protein sequence: CASSHRGGVDVGELFF. The chain joins TRBV4-2 to TRBJ2-2, with TRBD2 matching over 8 bases. With V trimmed by 3 bases and J by 7 bases, 10 bases remained unmatched. The germline CDR1 and CDR2 sequences are LGHNA and YNFKEQ. CDR3 length: 16 residues.

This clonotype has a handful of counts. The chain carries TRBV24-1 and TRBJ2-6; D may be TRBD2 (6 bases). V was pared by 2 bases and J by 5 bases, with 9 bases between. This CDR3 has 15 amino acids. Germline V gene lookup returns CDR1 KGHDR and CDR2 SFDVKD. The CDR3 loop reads CATSDSGGRANVLTF. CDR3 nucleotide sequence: TGTGCCACCAGTGATTCCGGCGGGAGGGCCAACGTCCTGACTTTC.

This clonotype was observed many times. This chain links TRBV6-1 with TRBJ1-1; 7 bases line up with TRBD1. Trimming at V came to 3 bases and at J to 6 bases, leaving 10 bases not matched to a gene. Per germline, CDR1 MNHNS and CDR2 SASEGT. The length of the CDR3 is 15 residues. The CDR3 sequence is CASSERRDSGPEAFF. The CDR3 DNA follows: TGTGCCAGCAGTGAGAGAAGGGACAGCGGGCCTGAAGCTTTCTTT.

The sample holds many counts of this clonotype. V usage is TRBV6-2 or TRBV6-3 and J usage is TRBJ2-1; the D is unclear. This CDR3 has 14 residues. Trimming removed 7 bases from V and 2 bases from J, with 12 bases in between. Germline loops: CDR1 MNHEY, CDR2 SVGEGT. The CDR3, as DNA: TGTGCCAGCACGCGGAACCCACCCTACAATGAGCAGTTCTTC. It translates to CASTRNPPYNEQFF.

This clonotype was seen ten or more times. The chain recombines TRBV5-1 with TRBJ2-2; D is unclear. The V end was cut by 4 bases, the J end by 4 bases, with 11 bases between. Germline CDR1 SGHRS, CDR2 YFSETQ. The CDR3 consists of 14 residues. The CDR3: CASSPTAFTGELFF. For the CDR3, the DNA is TGCGCCAGCAGCCCCACAGCATTCACCGGGGAGCTGTTTTTT. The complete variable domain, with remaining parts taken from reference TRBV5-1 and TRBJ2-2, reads KAGVTQTPRYLIKTRGQQVTLSCSPISGHRSVSWYQQTPGQGLQFLFEYFSETQRNKGNFPGRFSGRQFSNSRSEMNVSTLELGDSALYLCASSPTAFTGELFFGEGSRLTVL.

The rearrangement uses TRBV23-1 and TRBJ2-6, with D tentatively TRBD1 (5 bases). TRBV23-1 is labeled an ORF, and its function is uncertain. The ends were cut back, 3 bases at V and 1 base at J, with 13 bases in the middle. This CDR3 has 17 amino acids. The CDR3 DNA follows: TGCGCCAGCAGTCACCGCGGACAACCGTCTGGGGCCAACGTCCTGACTTTC. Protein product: CASSHRGQPSGANVLTF.

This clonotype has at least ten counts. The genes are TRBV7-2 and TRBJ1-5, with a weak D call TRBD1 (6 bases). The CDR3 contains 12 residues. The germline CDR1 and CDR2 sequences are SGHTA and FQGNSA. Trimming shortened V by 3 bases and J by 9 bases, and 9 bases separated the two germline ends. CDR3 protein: CASSFQQGPQHF. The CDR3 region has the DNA TGTGCCAGCAGCTTTCAACAGGGGCCCCAGCATTTT.